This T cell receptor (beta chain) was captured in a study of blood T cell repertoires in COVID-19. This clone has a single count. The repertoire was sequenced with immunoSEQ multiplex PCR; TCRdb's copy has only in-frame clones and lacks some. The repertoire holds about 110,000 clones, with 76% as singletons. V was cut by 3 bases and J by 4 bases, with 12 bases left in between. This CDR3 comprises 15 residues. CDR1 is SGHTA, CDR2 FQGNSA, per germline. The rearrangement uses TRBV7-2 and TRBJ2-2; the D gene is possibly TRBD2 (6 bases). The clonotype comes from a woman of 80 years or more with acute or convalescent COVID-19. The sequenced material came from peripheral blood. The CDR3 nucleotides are TGTGCCAGCAGCTTCGCCGGGGGAGGCACCGGGGAGCTGTTTTTT. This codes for CASSFAGGGTGELFF.